This section outlines one TCR beta chain sequence together with its context. Measured with immunoSEQ multiplex PCR; TCRdb has only the in-frame clones, and not every one. The table records about 97,000 clones, about 95% of them present only once. Germline CDR1 MGHRA, CDR2 YSYEKL. V gave up 1 base and J gave up 2 bases, with 9 bases separating them. This CDR3 region has 15 residues. These data come from a study of technical replicates of blood from a handful of donors. This chain joins TRBV4-1 and TRBJ1-5; TRBD1 might be the D (5 bases). The clonotype originates from a human donor in good health. The sample was T cells isolated from PBMCs. CDR3 protein: CASSQVPTGNQPQHF. The CDR3 nucleotides read TGCGCCAGCAGCCAAGTTCCGACAGGCAATCAGCCCCAGCATTTT.